The subject of this entry is one T cell receptor beta chain. The source of the sample is a study of glioma-infiltrating T cells after dendritic cell vaccination. TCRdb's copy holds only in-frame clones and misses some; the assay was immunoSEQ multiplex PCR. This table holds 90,000 to 100,000 clones, roughly 83% found once. CDR3 length equals 14 residues. Trimming removed 4 bases at V and 7 bases at J, with 18 bases between. Germline V gene data show CDR1 as SGHNT and CDR2 as YYREEE (reference sequence). V and J are TRBV5-4 and TRBJ2-7; D possibly corresponds to TRBD2 (6 bases). The source is a human donor with glioblastoma. The material sequenced was blood, taken before dendritic cell vaccination. In DNA, the CDR3 is TGTGCCAGCAGCGCCAAAACCAAACGGGGGGAGCAGTACTTC. As protein: CASSAKTKRGEQYF.